This TCR beta chain was observed in a study of naive CD8 T cells in extremely preterm neonates. V lost 2 bases to trimming and J lost 2 bases, with 11 bases between them. Germline lookup yields CDR1 MDHEN and CDR2 SYDVKM. The CDR3 sequence is 15 residues long. Study-wide results and limits: Compared with older groups, preterm CDR3s were shorter, with fewer N additions and less trimming.

Extremely preterm deliveries at about 23-27 weeks of gestation provided the preterm samples. Notes on this clone: The antigen remains unidentified.

The protocol was immunoSEQ multiplex PCR, while the TCRdb copy is restricted to in-frame clones and leaves out a portion. The repertoire holds roughly 4,800 clones, with 90% to 95% as singletons. Sequencing was performed on naive CD8+ T cells from cord blood. The receptor's source is a boy who was born preterm. The V gene is TRBV28, the J gene TRBJ2-3; D perhaps matches TRBD1 (5 bases). CDR3 amino acids: CASSLENRYTDTQYF. The CDR3 DNA follows: TGTGCCAGCAGTTTAGAAAACAGGTACACAGATACGCAGTATTTT.